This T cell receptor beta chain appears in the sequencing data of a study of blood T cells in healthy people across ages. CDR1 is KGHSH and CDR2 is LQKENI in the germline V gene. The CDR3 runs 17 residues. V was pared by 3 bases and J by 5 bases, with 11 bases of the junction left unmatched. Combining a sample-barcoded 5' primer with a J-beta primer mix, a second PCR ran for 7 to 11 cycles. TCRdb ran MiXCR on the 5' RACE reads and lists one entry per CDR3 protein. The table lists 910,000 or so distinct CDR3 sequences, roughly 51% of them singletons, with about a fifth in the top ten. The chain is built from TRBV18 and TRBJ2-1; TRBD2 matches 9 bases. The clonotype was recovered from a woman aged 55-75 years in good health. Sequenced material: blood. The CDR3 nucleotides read TGTGCCAGCTCACCTCCAGATTGGGCGGGAGGGAACAATGAGCAGTTCTTC. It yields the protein CASSPPDWAGGNNEQFF.